This section outlines one TCR beta chain sequence together with its context. V shed 4 bases and J 0 bases; nucleotides not matched to a gene: 14. This CDR3 is built from 18 residues. The V gene's germline CDR1 is LNHDA and CDR2 SQIVND (reference sequence). The data were taken from a study of cytotoxic CD8 clonotypes in ibrutinib-treated CLL. Only in-frame clones appear in the TCRdb table, and some are missing; sequencing was by immunoSEQ multiplex PCR. This table holds roughly 70,000 clones, 90% found once. This chain uses TRBV19 with TRBJ1-2, with 7 bases lining up with TRBD1. The material sequenced was PBMCs, taken after 12 months of ibrutinib treatment. The receptor was derived from a human donor with chronic lymphocytic leukemia. CDR3 sequence reads: CASSTPRSRQGPNYGYTF. CDR3 nucleotides: TGTGCCAGTAGTACCCCCAGGTCAAGACAGGGCCCTAACTATGGCTACACCTTC.